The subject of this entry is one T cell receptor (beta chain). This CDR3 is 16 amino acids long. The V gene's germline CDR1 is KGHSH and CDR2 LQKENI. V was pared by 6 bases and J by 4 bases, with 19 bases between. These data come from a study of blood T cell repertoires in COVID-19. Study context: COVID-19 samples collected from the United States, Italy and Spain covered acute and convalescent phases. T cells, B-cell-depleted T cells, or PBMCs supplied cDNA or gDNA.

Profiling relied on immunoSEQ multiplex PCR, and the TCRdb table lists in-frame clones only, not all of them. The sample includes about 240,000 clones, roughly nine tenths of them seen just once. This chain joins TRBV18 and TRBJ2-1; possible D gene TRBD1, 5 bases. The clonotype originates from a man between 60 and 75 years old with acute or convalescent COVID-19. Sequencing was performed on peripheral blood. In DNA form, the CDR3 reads TGTGCCAGCTCCACAGGACCTCCCCTAAATTACAATGAGCAGTTCTTC. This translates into CASSTGPPLNYNEQFF.